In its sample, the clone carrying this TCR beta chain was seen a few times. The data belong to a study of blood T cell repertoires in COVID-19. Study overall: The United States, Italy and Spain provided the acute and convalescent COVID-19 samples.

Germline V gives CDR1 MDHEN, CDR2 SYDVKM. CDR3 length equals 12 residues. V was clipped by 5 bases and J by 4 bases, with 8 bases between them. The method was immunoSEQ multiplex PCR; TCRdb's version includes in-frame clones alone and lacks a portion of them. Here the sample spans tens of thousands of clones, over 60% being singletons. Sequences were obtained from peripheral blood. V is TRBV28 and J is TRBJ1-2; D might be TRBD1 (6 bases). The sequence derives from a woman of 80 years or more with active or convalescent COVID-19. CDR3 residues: CASSRTVYGYTF. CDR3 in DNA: TGTGCCAGCAGTCGGACAGTCTATGGCTACACCTTC.